Described below is a single T cell receptor (beta chain) sequence and its context. J lost 8 bases, V lost 5 bases, and 5 bases had no gene match. Germline V gene lookup returns CDR1 MNHEY and CDR2 SVGEGT. The CDR3 is 12 amino acids. This sample is drawn from a study of blood T cell repertoires in COVID-19. Overall study context: The origin of the acute and convalescent COVID-19 samples was the United States, Italy and Spain. Sources were T cells, B-cell-depleted T cells, or PBMCs; the material itself was cDNA or gDNA.

Participant ages covered roughly 18 to 89 years across around 25 US areas. Original processing notes: Nucleated cell counts were estimated from reference gene primer amplification. The table came from immunoSEQ multiplex PCR; TCRdb's copy has only in-frame clones and leaves some out. V and J calls plus clone size are reproduced from that table; the DNA served to infer D and trimming. The repertoire holds around 400,000 clones, with around 83% as singletons. Sample: PBMCs or T cells enriched from blood (not recorded which). The sequence was obtained from a woman between 50 and 59 years old who had recovered from COVID-19. The chain employs TRBV6-2 or TRBV6-3 and TRBJ1-2; 7 positions agree with TRBD1. CDR3 in amino acids: CASSRTGDGYTF. As DNA, the CDR3 is TGTGCCAGCAGTCGTACAGGGGACGGCTACACCTTC.